The 21 T cell receptor beta chains reported below all come from one sample, sequenced in a study of HIV-infected patients and healthy controls. Antiretroviral therapy had run roughly three months, about 14 weeks, before follow-up blood collection. Whole blood was used without fractionation, so all unsorted peripheral T cells were included. About 500 ng RNA was reverse transcribed with alpha and beta constant-region primers. Using multiplexing indices, alpha and beta chain libraries were generated apart by chain-specific third strand synthesis. One entry per CDR3 protein results from TCRdb running MiXCR on the 5' RACE reads. There are 18,000 or so distinct CDR3 sequences in the sample; under 9.5% occur only once, and 21% lies in the top ten. The sequencing here drew on blood, taken during antiretroviral therapy. All receptors come from an adult with HIV infection.

This clonotype was counted a few times. The chain employs TRBV6-1 and TRBJ2-7; TRBD1 might be the D (6 bases). This CDR3 comprises 14 residues. The V end was cut by 3 bases, the J end by 1 base, with 10 bases between. Germline V CDR1 and CDR2: MNHNS, SASEGT. The DNA for the CDR3 is TGTGCCAGCAGTGACCCGGACAGTTCCTACGAGCAGTACTTC. It translates to CASSDPDSSYEQYF.

The chain uses TRBV28 and TRBJ1-1; D is unresolved. Per germline, CDR1 MDHEN and CDR2 SYDVKM. The CDR3 has 17 residues. V shed 1 base and J shed 4 bases, with 19 bases lying between them. CDR3 protein: CASSLLYSGKLVTEAFF. In DNA, the CDR3 is TGTGCCAGCAGTTTATTATATAGCGGTAAGCTGGTCACTGAAGCTTTCTTT.

This clonotype was observed at least ten times. This chain's CDR3 is CSVEDEDTEAFF. The CDR3 region has the DNA TGCAGCGTTGAAGATGAAGACACTGAAGCTTTCTTT. The rearrangement uses TRBV29-1 and TRBJ1-1; D remains ambiguous. The V end was cut by 0 bases, the J end by 3 bases, with 5 bases between. CDR1 and CDR2 from the germline V gene are SQVTM and ANQGSEA. CDR3 size: 12 residues.

Many counts were recorded for this clonotype. The gene calls are TRBV11-2 and TRBJ1-1; D call uncertain. Per the germline V gene, CDR1 is SGHAT and CDR2 is FQNNGV. This CDR3 contains 13 residues. V was cut by 5 bases and J by 11 bases, with 18 bases left in between. DNA for the CDR3: TGTGCCAGCAGCGTCATAGGGATTTTCGACGCTTTCTTT. Its protein product is CASSVIGIFDAFF.

In its sample, this clonotype was seen many times. The CDR3 region is CASSVATGGQPNEKLFF. CDR3 bases: TGTGCCAGCAGCGTAGCTACGGGGGGACAGCCTAATGAAAAACTGTTTTTT. The J gene is TRBJ1-4, the V gene TRBV9, with 7 nucleotides matching TRBD1. CDR3 size: 17 residues. V lost 0 bases and J lost 3; bases outside the gene matches: 8. Germline CDR1 and CDR2: SGDLS and YYNGEE.

This clonotype was detected only a few times. The CDR3 here is CASSHGLARYNEQFF. CDR3 nucleotide sequence: TGCGCCAGCAGCCACGGACTAGCGAGATACAATGAGCAGTTCTTC. This chain connects TRBV5-1 to TRBJ2-1, with 9 bases matching TRBD2. The trim removed 4 bases at V and 4 bases at J, leaving 6 bases unmatched. This CDR3 spans 15 amino acids. From germline, CDR1 is SGHRS and CDR2 YFSETQ.

This clonotype was counted only a few times. V gene TRBV2 combines with J gene TRBJ1-3, with no clear D. V lost 2 bases, J lost 0 bases, and 8 bases lay in between. This CDR3 spans 15 amino acids. Germline-derived CDR1 and CDR2 are SNHLY and FYNNEI. The CDR3 here is CASSESSSSGNTIYF. CDR3 coding DNA: TGTGCCAGCAGTGAAAGCAGCTCCTCTGGAAACACCATATATTTT.

There are many counts of this clonotype. The CDR3 bases are TGTGCCAGCAGCTTAGAAGAGAACACTGAAGCTTTCTTT. Translating gives CASSLEENTEAFF. J is TRBJ1-1 and V is TRBV7-2; no clear D. The CDR3 has 13 residues. The ends were cut back, 1 base at V and 1 base at J, with 4 bases in the middle. In germline, CDR1 is SGHTA, CDR2 FQGNSA.

In its sample, this clonotype was seen many times. The chain joins TRBV7-8 to TRBJ1-2, with D unresolved. Germline lookup yields CDR1 SGHVS and CDR2 FQNEAQ. The V end was cut by 4 bases, the J end by 3 bases, with 9 bases between. The CDR3 length is 13 residues. CDR3 sequence (DNA): TGTGCCAGCAGCTCCCGGAGAGACTATGGCTACACCTTC. Encoded protein: CASSSRRDYGYTF.

This clonotype occurred many times. This chain connects TRBV7-8 to TRBJ2-3; TRBD2 is a possible D gene (5 bases). Trimming took off 5 bases at V and 0 bases at J, with 18 bases between the two ends. Germline loops: CDR1 SGHVS, CDR2 FQNEAQ. The CDR3 loop spans 17 amino acids. DNA for the CDR3: TGTGCCAGCAGCCGAAATAGGGAGTCCCTTAGCACAGATACGCAGTATTTT. This translates into CASSRNRESLSTDTQYF.

This clonotype was seen repeatedly, ten times or more. V is TRBV6-6 and J is TRBJ2-2, with D perhaps matching TRBD2 (6 bases). The germline V gene encodes CDR1 MNHNY and CDR2 SVGAGI (reference sequence). This CDR3 comprises 16 residues. Trimming cost V 2 bases and J 6 bases, with 16 bases left between them. The CDR3 loop is CASSYNGLGSPGELFF. In nucleotides, the CDR3 is TGTGCCAGCAGTTACAACGGTCTCGGGAGCCCCGGGGAGCTGTTTTTT.

This clonotype was seen repeatedly, ten times or more. The V and J genes are TRBV20-1 and TRBJ2-5, with no clear D. This CDR3 is built from 12 residues. The V gene's germline CDR1 is DFQATT and CDR2 SNEGSKA (reference sequence). V gave up 0 bases and J gave up 6 bases, with 8 bases separating them. CDR3 amino acids: CSARDNSQTQYF. The CDR3 DNA is TGCAGTGCTAGAGATAATTCCCAGACCCAGTACTTC.

The V and J genes are TRBV29-1 and TRBJ2-1; 8 bases map to TRBD1. V was clipped by 1 base and J by 1 base; unmatched bases: 0. Germline V CDR1 and CDR2: SQVTM, ANQGSEA. CDR3 length: 14 amino acids. The CDR3 sequence: CSVEGQGSYNEQFF. CDR3 bases: TGCAGCGTTGAAGGACAGGGGTCCTACAATGAGCAGTTCTTC.

This clonotype showed up many times. V gene TRBV29-1 combines with J gene TRBJ1-5, with D uncertain. Germline V gene lookup returns CDR1 SQVTM and CDR2 ANQGSEA. Trimming took 4 bases from V and 3 from J, leaving 13 bases between them. The CDR3 runs 14 residues. CDR3 DNA sequence: TGCAGCGTTGCGCTCTACGGCAACAATCAGCCCCAGCATTTT. It is translated as CSVALYGNNQPQHF.

This clonotype was recorded many times. The chain couples TRBV7-9 to TRBJ1-2; D uncertain. Germline V CDR1 and CDR2: SEHNR, FQNEAQ (reference sequence). V was cut by 1 base and J by 0 bases, with 12 bases left in between. This CDR3 has 16 residues. In DNA, the CDR3 is TGTGCCAGCAGCTTAGATATTGGACGGACTAACTATGGCTACACCTTC. This gives the protein CASSLDIGRTNYGYTF.

In its sample, this clonotype was seen many times. The chain couples TRBV5-1 to TRBJ1-1; no clear D. CDR3 length equals 16 residues. Germline lookup yields CDR1 SGHRS and CDR2 YFSETQ. Trimming removed 0 bases from V and 1 base from J, with 13 bases in between. CDR3 in amino acids: CASSLVPGDGNTEAFF. CDR3 sequence (DNA): TGCGCCAGCAGCTTGGTTCCTGGGGATGGGAACACTGAAGCTTTCTTT.

This clonotype was picked up many times. This chain uses TRBV18 with TRBJ1-1, with 8 bases fitting TRBD1. Unmatched junction bases numbered 6, after V lost 2 bases and J lost 4 bases. Germline-derived CDR1 and CDR2 are KGHSH and LQKENI. The CDR3 contains 15 residues. CDR3 nucleotides: TGTGCCAGCTCACCAAACAGGGGGACCACCACTGAAGCTTTCTTT. Translating gives CASSPNRGTTTEAFF.

The rearrangement uses TRBV20-1 and TRBJ1-1; D gene uncertain. Deletions cut 6 bases from V and 1 base from J, with 9 bases between. The CDR3 runs to 12 residues. Germline CDR1 DFQATT, CDR2 SNEGSKA (reference sequence). The CDR3 loop reads CSAVGGNTEAFF. The CDR3, as DNA: TGCAGTGCAGTCGGAGGGAACACTGAAGCTTTCTTT.

This clonotype was picked up many times. The chain links TRBV29-1 to TRBJ2-7; 7 positions agree with TRBD1. CDR1 and CDR2 from the germline V gene are SQVTM and ANQGSEA. V shed 6 bases, J shed 4 bases, and the junction held 6 bases outside the gene matches. The length of the CDR3 is 12 residues. CDR3 coding DNA: TGCAGCGTCCTGACAGGGAAGTACGAGCAGTACTTC. Its protein product is CSVLTGKYEQYF.

This clonotype was observed many times. CDR3 region: CASSLLGAGPGTEAFF. DNA of the CDR3: TGTGCCAGCAGCCTCCTCGGGGCAGGGCCAGGCACTGAAGCTTTCTTT. V usage is TRBV12-3 or TRBV12-4 and J usage is TRBJ1-1, with D possibly TRBD1 on 5 matching bases. CDR3 length: 16 amino acids. V lost 6 bases and J 4 bases, leaving 21 bases between the germline ends.

This clonotype was observed many times. The chain recombines TRBV27 with TRBJ2-1, with unresolved D. The CDR3 runs to 12 residues. Germline-derived CDR1 and CDR2 are MNHEY and SMNVEV (reference sequence). Trimming removed 6 bases from V and 2 bases from J, with 5 bases in between. The CDR3 here is CASSPTYNEQFF. The CDR3, as DNA: TGTGCCAGCAGCCCGACCTACAATGAGCAGTTCTTC.